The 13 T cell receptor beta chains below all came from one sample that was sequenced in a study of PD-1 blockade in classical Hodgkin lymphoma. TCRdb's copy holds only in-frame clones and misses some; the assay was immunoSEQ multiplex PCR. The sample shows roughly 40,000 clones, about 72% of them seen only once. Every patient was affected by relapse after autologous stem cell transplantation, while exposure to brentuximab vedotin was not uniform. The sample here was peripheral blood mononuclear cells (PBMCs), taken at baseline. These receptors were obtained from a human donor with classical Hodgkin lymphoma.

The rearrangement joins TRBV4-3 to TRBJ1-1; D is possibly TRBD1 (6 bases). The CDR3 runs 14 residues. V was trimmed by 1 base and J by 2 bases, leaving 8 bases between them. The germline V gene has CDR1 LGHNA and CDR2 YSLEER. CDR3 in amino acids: CASSQGQANTEAFF. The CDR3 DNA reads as TGCGCCAGCAGCCAAGGACAGGCTAACACTGAAGCTTTCTTT.

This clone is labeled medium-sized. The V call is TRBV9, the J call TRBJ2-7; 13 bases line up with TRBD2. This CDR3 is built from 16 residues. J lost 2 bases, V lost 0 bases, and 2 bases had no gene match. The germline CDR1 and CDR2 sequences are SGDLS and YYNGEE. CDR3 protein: CASSVGTSGGTYEQYF. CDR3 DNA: TGTGCCAGCAGCGTAGGGACTAGCGGGGGAACCTACGAGCAGTACTTC.

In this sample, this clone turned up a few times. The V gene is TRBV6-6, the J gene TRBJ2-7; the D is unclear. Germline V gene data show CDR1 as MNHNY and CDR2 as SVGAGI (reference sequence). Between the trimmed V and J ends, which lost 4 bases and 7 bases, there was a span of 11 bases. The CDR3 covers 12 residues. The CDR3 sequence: CASSSKRGEQYF. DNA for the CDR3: TGTGCCAGCAGTTCCAAGCGAGGAGAGCAGTACTTC.

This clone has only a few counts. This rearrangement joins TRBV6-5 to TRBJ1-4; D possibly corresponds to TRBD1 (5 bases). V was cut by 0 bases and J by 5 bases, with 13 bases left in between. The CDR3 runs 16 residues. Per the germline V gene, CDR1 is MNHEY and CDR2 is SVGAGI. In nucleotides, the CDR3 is TGTGCCAGCAGTTACTCGCTGGAGGGGAGGAATGAAAAACTGTTTTTT. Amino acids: CASSYSLEGRNEKLFF.

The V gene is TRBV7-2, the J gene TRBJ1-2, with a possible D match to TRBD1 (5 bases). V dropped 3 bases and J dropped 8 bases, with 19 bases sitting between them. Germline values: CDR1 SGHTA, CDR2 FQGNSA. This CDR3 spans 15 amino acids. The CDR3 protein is CASSFTGTSREGYTF. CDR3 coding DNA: TGTGCCAGCAGCTTTACCGGGACCTCGCGCGAAGGCTACACCTTC.

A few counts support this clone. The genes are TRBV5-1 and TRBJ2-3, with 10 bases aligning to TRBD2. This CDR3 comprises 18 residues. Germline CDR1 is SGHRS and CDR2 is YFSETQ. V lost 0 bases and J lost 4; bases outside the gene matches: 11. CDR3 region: CASSLVWTTSGVADTQYF. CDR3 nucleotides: TGCGCCAGCAGCTTGGTCTGGACCACTAGCGGGGTCGCAGATACGCAGTATTTT.

Here the CDR3 reads CSGGLAGGEQFF. DNA of the CDR3: TGCAGCGGGGGACTAGCGGGAGGCGAGCAGTTCTTC. The chain has TRBV29-1 and TRBJ2-1; the match to TRBD2 covers 15 bases. In germline, CDR1 is SQVTM, CDR2 ANQGSEA. The CDR3 covers 12 residues. With V trimmed by 7 bases and J by 10 bases, 2 bases remained unmatched.

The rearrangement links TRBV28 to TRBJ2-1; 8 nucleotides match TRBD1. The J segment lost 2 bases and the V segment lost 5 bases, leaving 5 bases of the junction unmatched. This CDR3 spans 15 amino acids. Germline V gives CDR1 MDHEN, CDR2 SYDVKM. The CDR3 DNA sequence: TGTGCCAGCAGTCCTTACAGGGGGGCCTACAATGAGCAGTTCTTC. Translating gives CASSPYRGAYNEQFF.

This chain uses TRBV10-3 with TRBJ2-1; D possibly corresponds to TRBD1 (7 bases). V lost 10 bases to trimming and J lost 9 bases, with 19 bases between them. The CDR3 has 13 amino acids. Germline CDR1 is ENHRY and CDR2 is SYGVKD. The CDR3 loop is CASRGADNSEQFF. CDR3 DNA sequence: TGTGCCAGCAGGGGGGCTGACAATAGTGAGCAGTTCTTC.

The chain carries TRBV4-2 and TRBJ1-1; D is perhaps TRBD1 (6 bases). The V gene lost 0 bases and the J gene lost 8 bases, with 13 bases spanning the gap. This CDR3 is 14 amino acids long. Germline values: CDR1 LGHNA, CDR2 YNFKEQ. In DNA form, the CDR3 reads TGTGCCAGCAGCCAAGATGACGGGGGCTTCGAAGCTTTCTTT. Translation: CASSQDDGGFEAFF.

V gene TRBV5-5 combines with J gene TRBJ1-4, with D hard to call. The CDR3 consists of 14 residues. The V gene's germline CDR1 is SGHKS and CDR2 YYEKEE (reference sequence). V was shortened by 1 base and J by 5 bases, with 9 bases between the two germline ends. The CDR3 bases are TGTGCCAGCAGCTTGTGGCAGGACAATGAAAAACTGTTTTTT. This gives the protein CASSLWQDNEKLFF.

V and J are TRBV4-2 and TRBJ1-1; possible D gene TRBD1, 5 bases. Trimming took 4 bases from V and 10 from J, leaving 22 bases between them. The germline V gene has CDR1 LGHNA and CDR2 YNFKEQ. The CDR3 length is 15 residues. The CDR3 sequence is CASSPGRERGRGAFF. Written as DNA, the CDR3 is TGTGCCAGCAGCCCTGGTAGGGAGCGGGGACGGGGAGCTTTCTTT.

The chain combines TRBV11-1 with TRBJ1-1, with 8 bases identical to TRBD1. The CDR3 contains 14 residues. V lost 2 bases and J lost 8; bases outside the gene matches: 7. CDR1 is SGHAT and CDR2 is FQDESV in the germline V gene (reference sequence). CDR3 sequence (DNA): TGTGCCAGCAGCTTACGCCGGACAGGGATAGAAGCTTTCTTT. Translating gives CASSLRRTGIEAFF.